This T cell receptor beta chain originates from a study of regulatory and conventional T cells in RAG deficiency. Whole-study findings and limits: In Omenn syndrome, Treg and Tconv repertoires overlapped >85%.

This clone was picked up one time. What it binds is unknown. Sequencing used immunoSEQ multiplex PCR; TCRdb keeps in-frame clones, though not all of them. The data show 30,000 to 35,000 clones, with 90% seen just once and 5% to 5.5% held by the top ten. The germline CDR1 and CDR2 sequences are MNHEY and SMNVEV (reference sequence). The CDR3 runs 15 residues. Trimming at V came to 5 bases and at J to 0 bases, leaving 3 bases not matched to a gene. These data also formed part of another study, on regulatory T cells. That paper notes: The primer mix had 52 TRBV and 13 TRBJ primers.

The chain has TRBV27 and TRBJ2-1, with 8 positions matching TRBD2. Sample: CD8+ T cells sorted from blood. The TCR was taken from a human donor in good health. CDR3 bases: TGTGCCAGCAGTACTAGCGGTGACTCCTACAATGAGCAGTTCTTC. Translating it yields CASSTSGDSYNEQFF.